This TCR beta chain comes out of a study of regulatory T cells in long-lasting Graves disease. Sequencing libraries for TCR beta were prepared with iRepertoire HTBI primers and Arm-PCR of CDR3 regions. TCRdb re-derived calls from the multiplex PCR reads in MiXCR, one entry per CDR3 protein. There are 650,000 to 700,000 distinct CDR3 sequences in the sample; 25% to 30% occur only once, and 40% to 50% lies in the top ten. This clonotype turned up a few times. Described time point: persistent/refractory GD, antithyroid drugs over 5 years with positive TRAb. From RNA extracted from PBMCs, the TCR library was made. Sequenced here: peripheral blood mononuclear cells (PBMCs), sampled when the disease was refractory, from a patient treated with antithyroid drugs. This receptor was taken from a female donor with Graves disease.

CDR3 coding DNA: TGTGCCTGGGAAGGGGACGGTGAAAAACTGTTTTTT. Amino acids: CAWEGDGEKLFF. The V call is TRBV30, the J call TRBJ1-4; TRBD1 is a possible D gene (5 bases). V was trimmed by 5 bases and J by 7 bases, leaving 11 bases between them. Germline V gene data show CDR1 as GTSNPN and CDR2 as SVGIG (reference sequence). This CDR3 is built from 12 residues.